Following are 27 T cell receptor beta chains from one sample sequenced in a study. One entry per CDR3 protein results from TCRdb running MiXCR on the RT-PCR reads. The sample has more than 550,000 distinct CDR3 sequences, approximately 14% seen once. The sequenced sample consisted of memory CD4+ T cells from blood. These receptors were collected from a female donor in good health, serving as a healthy control.

The CDR3 spells CASSQDRRYGYTF. The DNA for the CDR3 is TGTGCCAGCAGCCAAGATCGGAGGTACGGCTACACCTTC. The V and J genes are TRBV3-1 and TRBJ1-2; D is uncertain. Per germline, CDR1 LGHDT and CDR2 YNNKEL (reference sequence). This CDR3 is built from 13 residues. The V end lost 0 bases, the J end lost 8 bases, and 10 bases lay between the germline ends.

The gene calls are TRBV27 and TRBJ2-7; TRBD2 matches at 8 bases. The V segment lost 4 bases and the J segment 3 bases; nucleotides outside the gene matches: 14. The CDR3 is 17 residues long. The germline gives CDR1 MNHEY, CDR2 SMNVEV (reference sequence). CDR3 nucleotide sequence: TGTGCCAGCAGTTCACAGGGCGGAAGCGGGAGAGGCTACGAGCAGTACTTC. Translated: CASSSQGGSGRGYEQYF.

This clonotype was counted ten times or more. The chain uses TRBV10-3 and TRBJ1-5, with D hard to call. With 0 bases removed from V and 7 bases from J, the gap between germline ends came to 10 bases. Germline V gene data show CDR1 as ENHRY and CDR2 as SYGVKD. The CDR3 is made up of 14 amino acids. For the CDR3, the DNA is TGTGCCATCAGTGAGTCTGGGAACTCGCAGCCCCAGCATTTT. Amino acid sequence: CAISESGNSQPQHF.

This clonotype appeared a few times. This sequence joins TRBV7-2 and TRBJ1-2; D is uncertain. Germline V lookup: CDR1 SGHTA, CDR2 FQGNSA. The CDR3 is 15 amino acids. Deletions cut 5 bases from V and 3 bases from J, with 16 bases between. The CDR3 region is CASSVGSAQYYGYTF. The CDR3, as DNA: TGTGCCAGCAGCGTCGGCAGCGCCCAATACTATGGCTACACCTTC.

This clonotype was picked up a small number of times. The chain joins TRBV19 to TRBJ2-7; D is perhaps TRBD1 (5 bases). Germline CDR1 LNHDA, CDR2 SQIVND (reference sequence). The CDR3 contains 14 residues. V was pared by 5 bases and J by 0 bases, with 11 bases between. The DNA for the CDR3 is TGTGCCAGTAGTGCCAGGGCTCCCTCCTACGAGCAGTACTTC. It encodes CASSARAPSYEQYF.

The gene calls are TRBV28 and TRBJ2-7; possibly TRBD2 for D (6 bases). The CDR3 has 14 residues. Trimming pared 7 bases from V and 3 bases from J, leaving 16 bases between. Per the germline V gene, CDR1 is MDHEN and CDR2 is SYDVKM. CDR3 sequence (DNA): TGTGCCAGCACCCCCGGGGGACGGCTCTACGAGCAGTACTTC. It translates to CASTPGGRLYEQYF.

This clonotype has a handful of counts. This chain links TRBV10-3 with TRBJ1-1; D unresolved. CDR1 and CDR2 from the germline V gene are ENHRY and SYGVKD. V lost 3 bases and J 5 bases, leaving 13 bases between the germline ends. This CDR3 region has 14 residues. The CDR3 nucleotides read TGTGCCATCAGTGAAGCCGGGTTGAGTACTGAAGCTTTCTTT. This encodes CAISEAGLSTEAFF.

This clonotype has just a few counts. This chain links TRBV19 with TRBJ1-6; 8 nucleotides match TRBD1. From germline, CDR1 is LNHDA and CDR2 SQIVND (reference sequence). The length of the CDR3 is 15 residues. V shed 4 bases, J shed 10 bases, and the junction held 9 bases outside the gene matches. CDR3 DNA: TGTGCCAGTAGTACCGGGACAGGACCGGGATCACCCCTCCACTTT. Translating it yields CASSTGTGPGSPLHF.

This clonotype was seen repeatedly, ten times or more. This chain links TRBV12-3 or TRBV12-4 with TRBJ2-7; tentatively, D is TRBD1 or TRBD2 (5 bases each). The CDR3 is made up of 13 amino acids. V was cut by 6 bases and J by 7 bases, with 16 bases left in between. CDR3 residues: CASSPGPESEQYF. DNA for the CDR3: TGTGCCAGCAGCCCGGGACCAGAAAGTGAGCAGTACTTC.

The chain recombines TRBV3-1 with TRBJ2-3; D is unresolved. Germline V gene data show CDR1 as LGHDT and CDR2 as YNNKEL (reference sequence). The CDR3 has 15 residues. Trimming removed 1 base from V and 4 bases from J, with 12 bases in between. DNA of the CDR3: TGTGCCAGCAGCCAAGGGGCAGAAAAGTCAGATACGCAGTATTTT. The encoded protein is CASSQGAEKSDTQYF.

This clonotype was seen a handful of times. The V and J genes are TRBV5-6 and TRBJ2-3, with a weak D call TRBD1 (5 bases). Trimming took off 2 bases at V and 2 bases at J, with 12 bases between the two ends. CDR1 is SGHDT and CDR2 is YYEEEE in the germline V gene. The CDR3 covers 15 residues. CDR3 sequence: CASSFYTDNTDTQYF. The CDR3 region has the DNA TGTGCCAGCAGCTTTTACACGGACAACACAGATACGCAGTATTTT. Combining the CDR3 with reference TRBV5-6 and TRBJ2-3 gives the whole variable domain DAGVTQSPTHLIKTRGQQVTLRCSPKSGHDTVSWYQQALGQGPQFIFQYYEEEERQRGNFPDRFSGHQFPNYSSELNVNALLLGDSALYLCASSFYTDNTDTQYFGPGTRLTVL.

The chain is built from TRBV20-1 and TRBJ1-1; a possible D gene is TRBD1 (5 bases). CDR1 is DFQATT, CDR2 SNEGSKA, per germline (reference sequence). CDR3 length equals 14 residues. CDR3 coding DNA: TGCCTCCCCCTGATCCGGGGGGAGAACACTGAAGCTTTCTTT. This encodes CLPLIRGENTEAFF.

The chain carries TRBV9 and TRBJ1-1; 12 bases agree with TRBD1. V gave up 3 bases and J gave up 2 bases; unmatched junction bases: 8. Per germline, CDR1 SGDLS and CDR2 YYNGEE. The CDR3 covers 17 residues. CDR3 sequence: CASSEGTGGSYNTEAFF. CDR3 bases: TGTGCCAGCAGCGAGGGGACAGGGGGCTCTTATAACACTGAAGCTTTCTTT.

The rearrangement uses TRBV20-1 and TRBJ2-1; TRBD1 agrees at 9 bases. The germline gives CDR1 DFQATT, CDR2 SNEGSKA (reference sequence). V was clipped by 5 bases and J by 6 bases; unmatched bases: 5. The CDR3 covers 13 residues. The CDR3 protein is CSAGGQGPNEQFF. The CDR3 nucleotides read TGCAGTGCTGGGGGACAGGGACCCAATGAGCAGTTCTTC.

This clonotype was detected a few times. The chain has TRBV7-3 and TRBJ2-1, with no clear D. The V end lost 2 bases, the J end lost 7 bases, and 9 bases lay between the germline ends. Per the germline V gene, CDR1 is SGHTA and CDR2 is FQGTGA. CDR3 length: 13 residues. DNA of the CDR3: TGTGCCAGCAGCTTAGGTCTACGGAATGAGCAGTTCTTC. This sequence encodes CASSLGLRNEQFF.

This clonotype was seen a handful of times. The chain has TRBV5-1 and TRBJ2-1; no reliable D call. Germline CDR1 and CDR2: SGHRS and YFSETQ. V was pared by 0 bases and J by 5 bases, with 12 bases between. This CDR3 contains 15 residues. CDR3: CASSLGDLDNNEQFF. Written as DNA, the CDR3 is TGCGCCAGCAGCTTGGGCGACCTAGACAACAATGAGCAGTTCTTC.

The chain uses TRBV7-9 and TRBJ2-7, with TRBD1 identical over 8 bases. J lost 2 bases, V lost 4 bases, and 4 bases had no gene match. Germline V gene data show CDR1 as SEHNR and CDR2 as FQNEAQ (reference sequence). The CDR3 covers 14 residues. This CDR3 is CASSSQGAAYEQYF. CDR3 sequence (DNA): TGTGCCAGCAGCTCCCAGGGGGCCGCCTACGAGCAGTACTTC.

This clonotype occurred many times. The V call is TRBV5-1, the J call TRBJ1-1; 7 bases map to TRBD1. The germline V gene has CDR1 SGHRS and CDR2 YFSETQ. V lost 4 bases and J lost 0; bases outside the gene matches: 15. This CDR3 is built from 18 residues. In DNA, the CDR3 is TGCGCCAGCAGCCCACACCCACCGGGACAGAGCATGAACACTGAAGCTTTCTTT. It translates to CASSPHPPGQSMNTEAFF. Filled out from reference TRBV5-1 and TRBJ1-1, the complete variable domain reads KAGVTQTPRYLIKTRGQQVTLSCSPISGHRSVSWYQQTPGQGLQFLFEYFSETQRNKGNFPGRFSGRQFSNSRSEMNVSTLELGDSALYLCASSPHPPGQSMNTEAFFGQGTRLTVV.

This clonotype has a count of ten or more. The rearrangement links TRBV12-3 or TRBV12-4 to TRBJ2-3, with D possibly called TRBD1 or TRBD2 (6 bases each). The CDR3 runs 14 residues. V lost 6 bases and J 2 bases, leaving 12 bases between the germline ends. The CDR3 spells CASSTRGDTDTQYF. CDR3 DNA: TGTGCCAGCAGCACTAGGGGGGACACAGATACGCAGTATTTT.

The V and J genes are TRBV27 and TRBJ1-2, with D possibly being TRBD1 (6 bases). Per the germline V gene, CDR1 is MNHEY and CDR2 is SMNVEV (reference sequence). V lost 5 bases to trimming and J lost 2 bases, with 18 bases between them. This CDR3 spans 16 amino acids. CDR3 sequence reads: CASSPWGHGNNYGYTF. CDR3 sequence (DNA): TGTGCCAGCAGTCCTTGGGGGCACGGGAACAACTATGGCTACACCTTC.

This clonotype was counted ten times or more. The genes are TRBV5-1 and TRBJ2-1; possibly TRBD2 for D (7 bases). Looked up from germline, CDR1 is SGHRS and CDR2 is YFSETQ. V lost 5 bases and J 3 bases, leaving 15 bases between the germline ends. CDR3 length: 15 amino acids. CDR3 in amino acids: CASRLGGGGYNEQFF. The CDR3 DNA reads TGCGCCAGCAGGTTAGGCGGGGGCGGCTACAATGAGCAGTTCTTC.

This clonotype was picked up one time. One junction end does not reproduce the germline sequence, and a read error may be involved. The chain couples TRBV12-3 or TRBV12-4 to TRBJ1-5; D gene uncertain. The CDR3 consists of 15 residues. CDR3 nucleotides: TGTGACAGCAGTTTAAAAGGGATAGGGAGTCAGCACCAGCATTTT. This encodes CDSSLKGIGSQHQHF.

On this clonotype: A clone one base away is much larger, so this may be a read error. J is TRBJ2-5 and V is TRBV12-3 or TRBV12-4; perhaps TRBD2 as D (5 bases). CDR3 size: 14 residues. The CDR3 sequence is CASGLGLASGTQYF. CDR3 DNA: TGTGCCAGCGGTTTGGGCCTAGCAAGTGGGACCCAGTACTTC.

This clonotype came up a few times. The rearrangement uses TRBV28 and TRBJ2-7, with a weak D call TRBD2 (6 bases). Trimming left V 5 bases short and J 2 bases short, with 16 bases between. The CDR3 extends over 15 amino acids. Germline V gene sequence: CDR1 MDHEN, CDR2 SYDVKM. This CDR3 reads CASSTTTGTPYEQYF. The DNA for the CDR3 is TGTGCCAGCAGTACCACTACCGGGACTCCCTACGAGCAGTACTTC.

The chain employs TRBV20-1 and TRBJ2-7; 8 bases align to TRBD2. The CDR3 contains 15 residues. Germline CDR1 DFQATT, CDR2 SNEGSKA (reference sequence). V was clipped by 0 bases and J by 6 bases; unmatched bases: 10. In DNA, the CDR3 is TGCAGTGCTAGAGATCGTCGGGAGGGCCTTTCCGAGCAGTACTTC. It translates to CSARDRREGLSEQYF.

V gene TRBV6-2 or TRBV6-3 combines with J gene TRBJ2-1; TRBD2 matches at 8 bases. Trimming at V came to 8 bases and at J to 3 bases, leaving 12 bases not matched to a gene. The CDR3 runs 16 residues. Germline-derived CDR1 and CDR2 are MNHEY and SVGEGT. The CDR3 loop is CASLRGWREDYNEQFF. The CDR3 DNA sequence: TGTGCCAGCCTTAGGGGGTGGCGGGAGGACTACAATGAGCAGTTCTTC.

This chain connects TRBV10-3 to TRBJ1-1, with 8 bases aligning to TRBD1. The CDR3 is 14 amino acids. J gave up 6 bases and V 6 bases, and 9 bases lay outside the gene matches. CDR1 is ENHRY, CDR2 SYGVKD, per germline. The CDR3 DNA is TGTGCCATCAGAACCGGGACAGGCAATCCTGAAGCTTTCTTT. It codes for CAIRTGTGNPEAFF.